A selection of T cell receptor beta chains follows, all from one sample in a study of cytomegalovirus exposure and HLA in healthy donors. The assay was immunoSEQ multiplex PCR, and TCRdb's table has in-frame clones only and misses some. The sample yields some 350,000 clones, approximately 90% seen once. Sequenced input: PBMCs. The receptors here all came from a woman between 25 and 40 years old in good health and CMV-seropositive. CDR3s leave out the opening cysteine and the closing phenylalanine or tryptophan. Fields, in order: CDR3 protein, J gene, V gene.

cdr3_aa: ASSLGGSYTSTDTQY; j_call: TRBJ2-3; v_call: TRBV11-3
cdr3_aa: ASSHPKREDYNEQF; j_call: TRBJ2-1; v_call: TRBV4-3
cdr3_aa: ASSPIPGGPYEQY; j_call: TRBJ2-7; v_call: TRBV6-5
cdr3_aa: ASSLAGKQF; j_call: TRBJ2-1; v_call: TRBV5-6
cdr3_aa: ASSETTGGSNQPQH; j_call: TRBJ1-5; v_call: TRBV2
cdr3_aa: ASSLWSNTQYEQY; j_call: TRBJ2-7; v_call: TRBV7-2
cdr3_aa: ASSPGSRLYNEQF; j_call: TRBJ2-1; v_call: TRBV11-2
cdr3_aa: SVEGMEETQY; j_call: TRBJ2-5; v_call: TRBV29-1
cdr3_aa: ASSLGVKPSQPQH; j_call: TRBJ1-5; v_call: TRBV7-9
cdr3_aa: ASSTLLAGGPDNEQF; j_call: TRBJ2-1; v_call: TRBV5-1
cdr3_aa: ASSARRDNYGYT; j_call: TRBJ1-2; v_call: TRBV11-2
cdr3_aa: ASLRNTEAF; j_call: TRBJ1-1; v_call: TRBV2
cdr3_aa: ASSGEVVGEQF; j_call: TRBJ2-1; v_call: TRBV5-1
cdr3_aa: ASSAAGESEKLF; j_call: TRBJ1-4; v_call: TRBV6-1
cdr3_aa: ASSLGYEQY; j_call: TRBJ2-7; v_call: TRBV5-6
cdr3_aa: ASSLAGATSSYNEQF; j_call: TRBJ2-1; v_call: TRBV2
cdr3_aa: ASSSLYPPNEKLF; j_call: TRBJ1-4; v_call: TRBV13
cdr3_aa: AITATDQNTEAF; j_call: TRBJ1-1; v_call: TRBV10-3
cdr3_aa: ASNDGLAGIQY; j_call: TRBJ2-4; v_call: TRBV6-5
cdr3_aa: ATSNYGYT; j_call: TRBJ1-2; v_call: TRBV28
cdr3_aa: ASSAPLDLADNEQF; j_call: TRBJ2-1; v_call: TRBV9
cdr3_aa: ASGSGRGGETQY; j_call: TRBJ2-5; v_call: TRBV6-6
cdr3_aa: AWSVPGGSYGYT; j_call: TRBJ1-2; v_call: TRBV30
cdr3_aa: ASSLDRNQPQH; j_call: TRBJ1-5; v_call: TRBV4-3
cdr3_aa: ASSRGTESPLH; j_call: TRBJ1-6; v_call: TRBV18
cdr3_aa: SAPAGARYT; j_call: TRBJ1-2; v_call: TRBV20-1
cdr3_aa: ASSRGTGVGEQY; j_call: TRBJ2-7; v_call: TRBV13
cdr3_aa: ASSRGQLGRNYGYT; j_call: TRBJ1-2; v_call: TRBV4-3
cdr3_aa: ASSTTGKSNYGYT; j_call: TRBJ1-2; v_call: TRBV28
cdr3_aa: ASSSGTYNEQF; j_call: TRBJ2-1; v_call: TRBV11-3
cdr3_aa: ATSRGGTGTYEQY; j_call: TRBJ2-7; v_call: TRBV15
cdr3_aa: ASSQLGLAGNSYEQY; j_call: TRBJ2-7; v_call: TRBV4-3
cdr3_aa: ASIDPGTGSSYGYT; j_call: TRBJ1-2; v_call: TRBV19